Below are 32 T cell receptor beta chains sequenced from a single sample in a study of cytomegalovirus exposure and HLA in healthy donors. Use of 60 Vbeta and 13 Jbeta primers characterized the PCR. Libraries were prepared by immunoSEQ multiplex PCR; TCRdb keeps only in-frame clonotypes and omits some of them. This sample yields some 150,000 clones, of which about two thirds are seen a single time; roughly 4% belongs to the top ten. The sequenced material came from PBMCs. These receptor sequences come from a man between 45 and 60 years old in good health and CMV-seropositive.

This clone appeared a few times. The J gene is TRBJ1-4, the V gene TRBV2; 7 nucleotides agree with TRBD1. Trimming removed 6 bases from V and 5 bases from J; junction bases left unmatched: 9. The CDR3 spans 15 residues. In germline, CDR1 is SNHLY, CDR2 FYNNEI. The CDR3 loop reads CASSRRQGSNEKLFF. The CDR3 bases are TGTGCCAGCAGCCGCCGACAGGGTTCAAATGAAAAACTGTTTTTT.

The chain links TRBV11-2 to TRBJ1-1, with D tentatively TRBD1 (6 bases). The germline V gene has CDR1 SGHAT and CDR2 FQNNGV. CDR3 length: 15 amino acids. The V gene lost 1 base and the J gene lost 2 bases, with 11 bases spanning the gap. DNA of the CDR3: TGTGCCAGCAGCTTAGTAGGGACACCCAACACTGAAGCTTTCTTT. Protein: CASSLVGTPNTEAFF. Looking up the rest from reference TRBV11-2 and TRBJ1-1 gives the full variable domain: EAGVAQSPRYKIIEKRQSVAFWCNPISGHATLYWYQQILGQGPKLLIQFQNNGVVDDSQLPKDRFSAERLKGVDSTLKIQPAKLEDSAVYLCASSLVGTPNTEAFFGQGTRLTVV.

This clone came up a few times. The chain is built from TRBV29-1 and TRBJ1-1; D is ambiguous. V lost 7 bases, J lost 1 base, and 7 bases lay in between. The CDR3 contains 11 residues. Germline V gene data show CDR1 as SQVTM and CDR2 as ANQGSEA. The CDR3 coding sequence is TGCAGCGCAGCGGAGAACACTGAAGCTTTCTTT. Translation gives CSAAENTEAFF. Variable domain in full (rest from reference TRBV29-1 and TRBJ1-1): SAVISQKPSRDICQRGTSLTIQCQVDSQVTMMFWYRQQPGQSLTLIATANQGSEATYESGFVIDKFPISRPNLTFSTLTVSNMSPEDSSIYLCSAAENTEAFFGQGTRLTVV.

The chain links TRBV7-2 to TRBJ1-2; 9 positions agree with TRBD1. Per the germline V gene, CDR1 is SGHTA and CDR2 is FQGNSA. Losses at the gene ends were 1 base for V and 8 bases for J; bases not matched to a gene: 11. The CDR3 has 16 amino acids. CDR3 sequence (DNA): TGTGCCAGCAGCTTAGTCCGGGACAGGGTCGCAGACGGCTACACCTTC. Its translation: CASSLVRDRVADGYTF.

The chain recombines TRBV19 with TRBJ1-5; TRBD1 aligns across 7 bases. V lost 9 bases to trimming and J lost 0 bases; unmatched junction nucleotides: 14. The CDR3 consists of 17 residues. Germline values: CDR1 LNHDA, CDR2 SQIVND (reference sequence). CDR3 sequence (DNA): TGTGCCAGCTCCCCGGGACAGCCCTCTTATAGCAATCAGCCCCAGCATTTT. Translation: CASSPGQPSYSNQPQHF.

The rearrangement links TRBV4-1 to TRBJ2-1; 10 bases agree with TRBD2. V gave up 5 bases and J gave up 12 bases; unmatched junction bases: 10. Germline CDR1 reads MGHRA; CDR2 reads YSYEKL. The CDR3 sequence is 14 residues long. The CDR3 reads CASSLAGGSQMQFF. In DNA, the CDR3 is TGCGCCAGCAGCTTAGCGGGAGGATCTCAAATGCAGTTCTTC.

The rearrangement joins TRBV9 to TRBJ1-1; 11 nucleotides match TRBD1. Germline-derived CDR1 and CDR2 are SGDLS and YYNGEE. Germline trimming cut 3 bases from V and 4 bases from J; bases unmatched to any gene: 5. The CDR3 contains 15 residues. The CDR3 region is CASSARGQGGTEAFF. Here the CDR3 DNA reads TGTGCCAGCAGCGCCCGGGGACAGGGGGGCACTGAAGCTTTCTTT.

V usage is TRBV5-1 and J usage is TRBJ2-3; tentative D call: TRBD2 (5 bases). V was pared by 4 bases and J by 3 bases, with 15 bases between. Germline CDR1 and CDR2: SGHRS and YFSETQ. The CDR3 loop spans 15 amino acids. DNA of the CDR3: TGCGCCAGCAGCCATGGACGGGAAGGGACAGATACGCAGTATTTT. Translation: CASSHGREGTDTQYF.

The chain is built from TRBV10-3 and TRBJ2-2; 8 bases are shared with TRBD2. The germline gives CDR1 ENHRY, CDR2 SYGVKD. The CDR3 contains 15 residues. V was clipped by 2 bases and J by 4 bases; unmatched bases: 3. CDR3 in DNA: TGTGCCATCAGTGAGCGGGGGGGCCGCACCGGGGAGCTGTTTTTT. This encodes CAISERGGRTGELFF.

This clone was recorded a few times. The rearrangement joins TRBV7-3 to TRBJ2-3; TRBD1 matches 10 bases. The CDR3 extends over 16 amino acids. The ends lost 5 bases at V and 5 bases at J; junction bases unmatched: 10. Germline V CDR1 and CDR2: SGHTA, FQGTGA. The CDR3 is CASSLLGQGFQDTQYF. The CDR3 bases are TGTGCCAGCAGCCTCCTGGGACAGGGGTTTCAAGATACGCAGTATTTT. The complete variable domain, with remaining parts taken from reference TRBV7-3 and TRBJ2-3, reads GAGVSQTPSNKVTEKGKYVELRCDPISGHTALYWYRQSLGQGPEFLIYFQGTGAADDSGLPNDRFFAVRPEGSVSTLKIQRTERGDSAVYLCASSLLGQGFQDTQYFGPGTRLTVL.

V is TRBV11-1 and J is TRBJ1-1; unclear D gene. From germline, CDR1 is SGHAT and CDR2 FQDESV (reference sequence). Trimming removed 1 base at V and 6 bases at J, with 12 bases between. CDR3 length equals 14 residues. The CDR3 loop is CASSLDWGGAEAFF. The CDR3 DNA reads as TGTGCCAGCAGCTTAGACTGGGGAGGAGCTGAAGCTTTCTTT.

This chain connects TRBV5-1 to TRBJ2-5; 7 bases agree with TRBD1. The germline V gene encodes CDR1 SGHRS and CDR2 YFSETQ. This CDR3 is built from 16 residues. The junction had 17 bases not matched to a gene; V was cut back by 8 bases and J by 4 bases. As DNA, the CDR3 is TGCGCCAGTTCTCCCGGGACAGTTCGTCAGGGAGAGACCCAGTACTTC. Translating it yields CASSPGTVRQGETQYF.

This clone was seen more than once but under ten times. This chain connects TRBV10-3 to TRBJ2-3, with D possibly matching TRBD2 (6 bases). The CDR3 is 16 residues long. V lost 5 bases and J lost 0, with 15 bases in between. CDR1 and CDR2 from the germline V gene are ENHRY and SYGVKD. The CDR3 here is CAISIGGHLSTDTQYF. DNA of the CDR3: TGTGCCATCAGTATTGGAGGGCACCTTAGCACAGATACGCAGTATTTT.

The chain couples TRBV29-1 to TRBJ2-5; no clear D. The J call may be incorrect, as the DNA end agrees better with TRBJ2-7. Per germline, CDR1 SQVTM and CDR2 ANQGSEA. The CDR3 length is 11 residues. The chain's CDR3 is CSARSNYEQYF. The CDR3 DNA reads TGCAGCGCACGTAGCAATTACGAGCAGTACTTC.

The genes are TRBV4-2 and TRBJ1-2; D remains ambiguous. The CDR3 has 15 amino acids. The V end was cut by 4 bases, the J end by 5 bases, with 17 bases between. Germline V lookup: CDR1 LGHNA, CDR2 YNFKEQ. CDR3 residues: CASSPGSSDGYGYTF. The CDR3 DNA is TGTGCCAGCAGCCCCGGGTCGAGCGACGGGTATGGCTACACCTTC.

The chain is built from TRBV5-1 and TRBJ2-2; tentative D call: TRBD1 (6 bases). The V end lost 3 bases, the J end lost 1 base, and 16 bases lay between the germline ends. The CDR3 consists of 17 residues. CDR1 is SGHRS and CDR2 is YFSETQ in the germline V gene. In DNA form, the CDR3 reads TGCGCCAGCAGCTCGGGGCCAGGGGACCGGAACACCGGGGAGCTGTTTTTT. Translating gives CASSSGPGDRNTGELFF.

The chain is built from TRBV20-1 and TRBJ1-2; D gene uncertain. The germline V gene has CDR1 DFQATT and CDR2 SNEGSKA (reference sequence). The V end lost 4 bases, the J end lost 6 bases, and 3 bases lay between the germline ends. This CDR3 spans 9 amino acids. CDR3 amino acids: CSATDGYTF. CDR3 DNA sequence: TGCAGTGCTACTGATGGCTACACCTTC.

The genes are TRBV10-3 and TRBJ1-3, with TRBD1 matching 9 bases. Per germline, CDR1 ENHRY and CDR2 SYGVKD. CDR3 length: 17 amino acids. J lost 4 bases, V lost 6 bases, and 13 bases had no gene match. CDR3 loop: CAIRSGQGGYSGNTIYF. CDR3 nucleotides: TGTGCCATCAGATCGGGACAGGGAGGTTACTCAGGAAACACCATATATTTT.

This chain joins TRBV29-1 and TRBJ1-4; D is unresolved. Trimming took off 6 bases at V and 8 bases at J, with 13 bases between the two ends. The CDR3 contains 12 residues. CDR1 SQVTM and CDR2 ANQGSEA come from the germline V gene. CDR3 nucleotides: TGCAGCGTGGCCAGTTCGGGGGAAAAACTGTTTTTT. It is translated as CSVASSGEKLFF.

The J gene is TRBJ1-1, the V gene TRBV29-1; D is undetermined. This CDR3 has 10 amino acids. Germline CDR1 and CDR2: SQVTM and ANQGSEA. V was cut by 5 bases and J by 3 bases, with 4 bases left in between. CDR3 in DNA: TGCAGCGTTTTCGACACTGAAGCTTTCTTT. This encodes CSVFDTEAFF.

The chain combines TRBV15 with TRBJ1-3; 7 positions agree with TRBD1. Germline V lookup: CDR1 LNHNV, CDR2 YYDKDF (reference sequence). V shed 3 bases, J shed 0 bases, and the junction held 2 bases outside the gene matches. The CDR3 spans 15 residues. The DNA of the CDR3 is TGTGCCACCAGCAGTCCAGGGGGCTCTGGAAACACCATATATTTT. This translates into CATSSPGGSGNTIYF.

This clone was recorded a few times. DNA of the CDR3: TGTGCCAGCGGTGGGGGCGAACAGCCCCAGCATTTT. Its translation: CASGGGEQPQHF. V and J are TRBV6-5 and TRBJ1-5, with TRBD1 as a possible D gene (6 bases). Germline lookup yields CDR1 MNHEY and CDR2 SVGAGI. CDR3 length: 12 amino acids. V lost 8 bases and J lost 7, with 12 bases in between.

The V and J genes are TRBV11-2 and TRBJ1-3; D might be TRBD1 (5 bases). Trimming removed 3 bases at V and 8 bases at J, with 11 bases between. The CDR3 consists of 13 residues. From germline, CDR1 is SGHAT and CDR2 FQNNGV. The CDR3 DNA is TGTGCCAGCAGCTTTCAGGGTACGGACACCATATATTTT. It codes for CASSFQGTDTIYF.

The V and J genes are TRBV18 and TRBJ2-1; D ambiguous. Trimming shortened V by 7 bases and J by 2 bases, and 15 bases separated the two germline ends. The CDR3 is 15 amino acids. The germline V gene encodes CDR1 KGHSH and CDR2 LQKENI. CDR3 loop: CASLWLGSPYNEQFF. CDR3 nucleotides: TGTGCCAGCTTATGGTTAGGTAGCCCCTACAATGAGCAGTTCTTC.

The rearrangement uses TRBV2 and TRBJ2-5; TRBD2 matches 14 bases. The length of the CDR3 is 18 residues. Per the germline V gene, CDR1 is SNHLY and CDR2 is FYNNEI. V dropped 6 bases and J dropped 3; count of bases not matched to a gene: 12. The CDR3 region is CASSWGLAGASREETQYF. As DNA, the CDR3 is TGTGCCAGCAGCTGGGGACTAGCGGGGGCCTCCAGGGAAGAGACCCAGTACTTC.

This clone was counted ten times or more. The genes are TRBV5-1 and TRBJ2-6; D is possibly TRBD1 (5 bases). Germline V gives CDR1 SGHRS, CDR2 YFSETQ. Trimming took off 3 bases at V and 1 base at J, with 14 bases between the two ends. This CDR3 has 17 residues. The CDR3 loop is CASSSGPTDSGANVLTF. The CDR3 region has the DNA TGCGCCAGCAGCTCAGGGCCTACAGATTCTGGGGCCAACGTCCTGACTTTC.

There are a few counts of this clone. The CDR3 here is CASSDSGQGPGGYTF. The CDR3 bases are TGTGCCAGCAGCGACTCCGGACAGGGCCCTGGTGGCTACACCTTC. V gene TRBV9 combines with J gene TRBJ1-2, with 8 positions matching TRBD1. Germline lookup yields CDR1 SGDLS and CDR2 YYNGEE. CDR3 length: 15 residues. The V segment lost 3 bases and the J segment 7 bases; nucleotides outside the gene matches: 11.

CDR3 amino acids: CASSSGGWVAFF. The CDR3 DNA sequence: TGTGCCAGCAGCTCAGGGGGTTGGGTAGCTTTCTTT. J is TRBJ1-1 and V is TRBV7-9, with 7 bases identical to TRBD1. This CDR3 contains 12 residues. The germline gives CDR1 SEHNR, CDR2 FQNEAQ (reference sequence). The V gene end was trimmed by 4 bases and the J gene end by 10 bases; junction bases not matched to a gene: 6.

This clone has a handful of counts. The rearrangement uses TRBV6-1 and TRBJ2-7, with D unclear. Trimming took 3 bases from V and 2 from J, leaving 8 bases between them. The CDR3 spans 13 residues. Germline V lookup: CDR1 MNHNS, CDR2 SASEGT. CDR3 protein: CASSESQTYEQYF. For the CDR3, the DNA is TGTGCCAGCAGTGAGAGCCAAACCTACGAGCAGTACTTC.

This chain uses TRBV6-5 with TRBJ1-5; D gene uncertain. CDR3 length equals 13 residues. CDR1 MNHEY and CDR2 SVGAGI come from the germline V gene. With 6 bases removed from V and 2 bases from J, the gap between germline ends came to 8 bases. CDR3 coding DNA: TGTGCCAGCAGCCCAGTTCGCAATCAGCCCCAGCATTTT. Encoded protein: CASSPVRNQPQHF.

The chain employs TRBV7-2 and TRBJ1-2, with 9 bases aligning to TRBD1. Trimming removed 4 bases from V and 4 bases from J; junction bases left unmatched: 7. CDR1 is SGHTA and CDR2 is FQGNSA in the germline V gene. CDR3 size: 15 residues. The CDR3: CASSSWTGVSYGYTF. CDR3 nucleotides: TGTGCCAGCAGCTCTTGGACAGGGGTCTCCTATGGCTACACCTTC.

In its sample, this clone was seen a few times. This chain links TRBV4-2 with TRBJ2-1, with D maybe TRBD2 (6 bases). The germline V gene has CDR1 LGHNA and CDR2 YNFKEQ. Deletions cut 0 bases from V and 0 bases from J, with 9 bases between. This CDR3 is built from 16 residues. As DNA, the CDR3 is TGTGCCAGCAGCCAAGAGATAGCGGACTCCTACAATGAGCAGTTCTTC. The encoded protein is CASSQEIADSYNEQFF.